This T cell receptor beta chain was documented in a study of CD8+CD57+ T cells in acquired aplastic anemia. Across the whole study: On average, sorted CD4+ and CD8+ cells gave roughly 3 ug of DNA. Healthy donor sequencing depth: 9.5 million to 10.8 million CD4+, 11 million to 14 million CD8+ reads. General study findings and limits: Simpson's diversity of CD8+ cells was not significantly different in patients compared with controls. Sharing between patients and controls was observed for over 25 CD8+ CDR3 sequences.

About this clonotype: As yet, its antigen is unknown.

TCR beta VDJ and CDR3 profiles were obtained from a genomic DNA template. MiXCR was run by TCRdb on the reads, yielding one entry per CDR3 protein. The sample yields hundreds of thousands of distinct CDR3 sequences, about two thirds seen once. This clonotype was sampled from a human donor in good health, serving as a control. Material for sequencing was sorted CD4+, CD8+, or CD8+CD57+ T cells (not recorded which) from PBMCs.

CDR3 loop: CSAGSIDTQYF. The CDR3 coding sequence is TGCAGTGCGGGATCGATCGATACGCAGTATTTT. J is TRBJ2-3 and V is TRBV20-1, with D uncertain. The CDR3 has 11 residues. The V gene lost 6 bases and the J gene lost 6 bases, with 10 bases spanning the gap. Germline V gene lookup returns CDR1 DFQATT and CDR2 SNEGSKA (reference sequence).